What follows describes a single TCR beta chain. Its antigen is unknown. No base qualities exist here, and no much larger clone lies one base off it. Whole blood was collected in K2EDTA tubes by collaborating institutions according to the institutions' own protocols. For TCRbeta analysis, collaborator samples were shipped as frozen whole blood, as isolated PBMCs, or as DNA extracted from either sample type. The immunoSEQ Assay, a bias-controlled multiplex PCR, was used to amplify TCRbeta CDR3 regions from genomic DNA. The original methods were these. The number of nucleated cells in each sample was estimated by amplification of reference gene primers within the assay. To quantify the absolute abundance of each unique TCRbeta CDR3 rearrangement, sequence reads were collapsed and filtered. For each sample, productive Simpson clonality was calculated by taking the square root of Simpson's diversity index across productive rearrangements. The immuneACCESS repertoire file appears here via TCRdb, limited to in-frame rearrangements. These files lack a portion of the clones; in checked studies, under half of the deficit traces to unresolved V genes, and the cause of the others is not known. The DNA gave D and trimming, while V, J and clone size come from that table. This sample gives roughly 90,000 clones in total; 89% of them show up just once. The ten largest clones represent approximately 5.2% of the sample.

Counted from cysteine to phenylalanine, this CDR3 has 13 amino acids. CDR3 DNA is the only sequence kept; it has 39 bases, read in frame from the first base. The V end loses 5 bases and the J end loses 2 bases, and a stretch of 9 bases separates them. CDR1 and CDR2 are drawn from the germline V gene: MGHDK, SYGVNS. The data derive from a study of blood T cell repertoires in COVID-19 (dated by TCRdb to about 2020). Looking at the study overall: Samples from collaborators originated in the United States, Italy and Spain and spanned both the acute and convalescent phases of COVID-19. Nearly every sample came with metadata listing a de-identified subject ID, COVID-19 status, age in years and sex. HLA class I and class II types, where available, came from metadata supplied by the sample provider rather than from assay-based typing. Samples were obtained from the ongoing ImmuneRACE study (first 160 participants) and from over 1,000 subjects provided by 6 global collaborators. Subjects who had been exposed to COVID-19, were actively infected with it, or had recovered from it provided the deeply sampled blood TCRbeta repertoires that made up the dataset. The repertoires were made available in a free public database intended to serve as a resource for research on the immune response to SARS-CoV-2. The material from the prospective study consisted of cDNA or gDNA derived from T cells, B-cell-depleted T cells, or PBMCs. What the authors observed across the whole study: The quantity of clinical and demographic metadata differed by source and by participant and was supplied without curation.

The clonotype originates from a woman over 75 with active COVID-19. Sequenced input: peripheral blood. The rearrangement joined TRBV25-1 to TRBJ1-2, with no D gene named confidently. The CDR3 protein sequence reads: CASSSPENYGYTF. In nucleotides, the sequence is TGTGCCAGCAGTAGTCCAGAAAACTATGGCTACACCTTC.